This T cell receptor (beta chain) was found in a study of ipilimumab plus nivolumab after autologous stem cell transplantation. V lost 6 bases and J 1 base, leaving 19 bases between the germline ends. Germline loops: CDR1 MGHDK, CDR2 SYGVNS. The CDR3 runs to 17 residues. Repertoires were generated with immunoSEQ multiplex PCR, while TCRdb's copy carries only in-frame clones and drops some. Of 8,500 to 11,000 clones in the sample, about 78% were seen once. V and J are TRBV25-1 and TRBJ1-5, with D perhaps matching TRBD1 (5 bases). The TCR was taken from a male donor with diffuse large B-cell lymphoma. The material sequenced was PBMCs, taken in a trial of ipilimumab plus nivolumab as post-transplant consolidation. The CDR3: CASSPNPGEKSNQPQHF. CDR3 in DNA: TGTGCCAGCAGCCCTAACCCGGGGGAAAAAAGCAATCAGCCCCAGCATTTT.